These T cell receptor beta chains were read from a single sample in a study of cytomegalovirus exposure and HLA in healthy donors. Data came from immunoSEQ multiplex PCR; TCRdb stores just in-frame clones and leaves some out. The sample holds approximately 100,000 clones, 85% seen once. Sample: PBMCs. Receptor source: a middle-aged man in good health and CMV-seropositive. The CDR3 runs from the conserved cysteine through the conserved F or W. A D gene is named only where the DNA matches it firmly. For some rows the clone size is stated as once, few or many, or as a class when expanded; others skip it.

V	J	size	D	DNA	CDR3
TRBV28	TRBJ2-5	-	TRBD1	TGTGCCAGCAGCCCGGACAGGGCGGGGGAGACCCAGTACTTC	CASSPDRAGETQYF
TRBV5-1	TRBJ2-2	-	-	TGCGCCAGCAGCTTGGAGAGTTCGTCCACCGGGGAGCTGTTTTTT	CASSLESSSTGELFF
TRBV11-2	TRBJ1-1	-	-	TGTGCCAGCAGCTTAGCCGGGACTCCGAACACTGAAGCTTTCTTT	CASSLAGTPNTEAFF
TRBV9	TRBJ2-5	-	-	TGTGCCAGCAGCCCGAGGGGGGAGACCCAGTACTTC	CASSPRGETQYF
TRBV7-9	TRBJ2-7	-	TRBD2	TGTGCCAGCAGCTCAGGGACTAGCCAGAGCAAACGCGAGCAGTACTTC	CASSSGTSQSKREQYF
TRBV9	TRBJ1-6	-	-	TGTGCCAGCAGCGCAGGGCCCTGGGGTAATTCACCCCTCCACTTT	CASSAGPWGNSPLHF
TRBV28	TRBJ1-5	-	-	TGTGCCAGCAGTTTATCCTCGCCAGTCCAGCCCCAGCATTTT	CASSLSSPVQPQHF
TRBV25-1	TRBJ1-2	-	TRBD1	TGTGCCAGCAGTGCCCCGTATGGGACAGTGAACTATGGCTACACCTTC	CASSAPYGTVNYGYTF
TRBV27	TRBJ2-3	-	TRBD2	TGTGCCAGCAGCTATGAGAGACTAGCGGGAGCGGTAGATACGCAGTATTTT	CASSYERLAGAVDTQYF
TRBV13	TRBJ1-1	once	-	TGTGCCAGCAGCTTATTGAGGAACACTGAAGCTTTCTTT	CASSLLRNTEAFF
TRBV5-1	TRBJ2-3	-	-	TGCGCCAGCAGCTACAGTGGATATAGCACAGATACGCAGTATTTT	CASSYSGYSTDTQYF
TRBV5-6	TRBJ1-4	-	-	TGTGCCAGCAGCCCTTCGACAGGCAACCCCGAGGACGAAAAACTGTTTTTT	CASSPSTGNPEDEKLFF
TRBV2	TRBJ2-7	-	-	TGTGCCAGCACAATACAGGGCTACGAGCAGTACTTC	CASTIQGYEQYF